Listed below are T cell receptor beta chains from one sample, sequenced in a study of PD-L1 blockade in urothelial cancer. Clones were sequenced by immunoSEQ multiplex PCR, and TCRdb holds only the in-frame ones, with some missing. Seen here are more than 85,000 clones, roughly nine tenths observed once, and the top ten hold about 0.91%. Sequencing was performed on PBMCs, taken around atezolizumab (anti-PD-L1) treatment. Receptors originate from an elderly woman with urothelial cancer. Both conserved end residues are part of each CDR3. The D gene is left open where the match is weak. Rows give clone size only sometimes, using once, few, many, or a class for an expanded clone.

cdr3_aa: CASRLGQMNTEAFF
cdr3_nt: TGTGCCAGCAGATTGGGACAGATGAACACTGAAGCTTTCTTT
v_call: TRBV6-6
j_call: TRBJ1-1
clone_size: -
d_call: TRBD1

cdr3_aa: CASRSSGKTNTGELFF
cdr3_nt: TGCGCCAGCAGGTCTAGCGGGAAGACGAACACCGGGGAGCTGTTTTTT
v_call: TRBV5-1
j_call: TRBJ2-2
clone_size: -
d_call: TRBD2

cdr3_aa: CASSEQRRGGGNEQFF
cdr3_nt: TGTGCCAGCAGTGAACAGCGGAGGGGTGGGGGCAATGAGCAGTTCTTC
v_call: TRBV2
j_call: TRBJ2-1
clone_size: -
d_call: -

cdr3_aa: CASSLATGLAGGEQYF
cdr3_nt: TGCGCCAGCAGCTTGGCCACCGGGCTAGCGGGGGGCGAGCAGTACTTC
v_call: TRBV5-1
j_call: TRBJ2-7
clone_size: -
d_call: TRBD2

cdr3_aa: CASSLGLAGESYNEQFF
cdr3_nt: TGTGCCAGCAGCTTAGGACTAGCGGGGGAGTCCTACAATGAGCAGTTCTTC
v_call: TRBV13
j_call: TRBJ2-1
clone_size: -
d_call: TRBD2

cdr3_aa: CASSSRAGGSDTQYF
cdr3_nt: TGCGCCAGCAGCTCGCGGGCGGGAGGGTCGGATACGCAGTATTTT
v_call: TRBV5-1
j_call: TRBJ2-3
clone_size: -
d_call: TRBD2

cdr3_aa: CASSPTQGANQPQHF
cdr3_nt: TGTGCCAGCAGCCCGACACAGGGTGCGAATCAGCCCCAGCATTTT
v_call: TRBV9
j_call: TRBJ1-5
clone_size: once
d_call: -

cdr3_aa: CASSLGGINTGELFF
cdr3_nt: TGTGCCAGCAGCTTAGGCGGGATCAACACCGGGGAGCTGTTTTTT
v_call: TRBV11-3
j_call: TRBJ2-2
clone_size: -
d_call: -

cdr3_aa: CASSEAPGGHNEQFF
cdr3_nt: TGTGCCAGCAGTGAAGCGCCCGGCGGCCACAATGAGCAGTTCTTC
v_call: TRBV6-1
j_call: TRBJ2-1
clone_size: -
d_call: -

cdr3_aa: CASSAPGQNTEAFF
cdr3_nt: TGTGCCAGCAGCGCCCCGGGACAGAACACTGAAGCTTTCTTT
v_call: TRBV5-4
j_call: TRBJ1-1
clone_size: -
d_call: -

cdr3_aa: CSVNGLAGRSYEQYF
cdr3_nt: TGCAGCGTTAACGGACTAGCGGGGAGGTCCTACGAGCAGTACTTC
v_call: TRBV29-1
j_call: TRBJ2-7
clone_size: -
d_call: TRBD2

cdr3_aa: CASLRDINQPQHF
cdr3_nt: TGTGCCAGCCTCCGGGACATCAATCAGCCCCAGCATTTT
v_call: TRBV2
j_call: TRBJ1-5
clone_size: -
d_call: -

cdr3_aa: CASSFQGNTEAFF
cdr3_nt: TGCGCCAGCAGTTTCCAGGGGAACACTGAAGCTTTCTTT
v_call: TRBV10-1
j_call: TRBJ1-1
clone_size: -
d_call: -

cdr3_aa: CASSYLAGGIYEQYF
cdr3_nt: TGTGCCAGCAGTTACCTAGCGGGAGGGATATACGAGCAGTACTTC
v_call: TRBV6-5
j_call: TRBJ2-7
clone_size: once
d_call: TRBD2

cdr3_aa: CATSTITGGPGNEQFF
cdr3_nt: TGTGCCACCAGCACGATCACAGGGGGACCCGGGAATGAGCAGTTCTTC
v_call: TRBV15
j_call: TRBJ2-1
clone_size: -
d_call: TRBD1

cdr3_aa: CASSPRQGGRVTEAFF
cdr3_nt: TGTGCCAGCTCACCTAGGCAGGGAGGTAGGGTCACTGAAGCTTTCTTT
v_call: TRBV18
j_call: TRBJ1-1
clone_size: -
d_call: -

cdr3_aa: CASKGDIVYTEAFF
cdr3_nt: TGTGCCAGCAAAGGGGATATTGTGTACACTGAAGCTTTCTTT
v_call: TRBV6-1
j_call: TRBJ1-1
clone_size: -
d_call: -

cdr3_aa: CASRQQTVRNGYTF
cdr3_nt: TGTGCCAGCAGGCAACAGACAGTCCGTAATGGCTACACCTTC
v_call: TRBV6-5
j_call: TRBJ1-2
clone_size: -
d_call: -

cdr3_aa: CASSSPGQGLETQYF
cdr3_nt: TGCGCCAGCAGTTCCCCGGGACAGGGGTTGGAGACCCAGTACTTC
v_call: TRBV10-1
j_call: TRBJ2-5
clone_size: -
d_call: TRBD1

cdr3_aa: CASSLVGSQGPNYGYTF
cdr3_nt: TGTGCCAGCAGCTTAGTGGGATCGCAGGGGCCTAACTATGGCTACACCTTC
v_call: TRBV11-3
j_call: TRBJ1-2
clone_size: -
d_call: -

cdr3_aa: CASSFLQGQLSNQPQHF
cdr3_nt: TGTGCCAGCAGTTTCCTTCAGGGACAGCTTAGCAATCAGCCCCAGCATTTT
v_call: TRBV28
j_call: TRBJ1-5
clone_size: -
d_call: TRBD1

cdr3_aa: CASSPGTVNQPQHF
cdr3_nt: TGTGCCAGCAGCCCCGGGACAGTCAATCAGCCCCAGCATTTT
v_call: TRBV7-9
j_call: TRBJ1-5
clone_size: -
d_call: TRBD1

cdr3_aa: CASSPMTATYGYTF
cdr3_nt: TGTGCCAGCAGCCCAATGACAGCGACCTATGGCTACACCTTC
v_call: TRBV9
j_call: TRBJ1-2
clone_size: -
d_call: -

cdr3_aa: CATSSLRSSQNTEAFF
cdr3_nt: TGTGCCACCAGTAGCCTCCGGTCCAGTCAGAACACTGAAGCTTTCTTT
v_call: TRBV19
j_call: TRBJ1-1
clone_size: -
d_call: -

cdr3_aa: CASSSSKLAGVPGELFF
cdr3_nt: TGTGCCAGCAGCTCCTCAAAACTAGCGGGAGTTCCCGGGGAGCTGTTTTTT
v_call: TRBV7-3
j_call: TRBJ2-2
clone_size: once
d_call: TRBD2

cdr3_aa: CASSFGPSGPYEQYF
cdr3_nt: TGTGCCAGCAGCTTTGGGCCTAGCGGACCCTACGAGCAGTACTTC
v_call: TRBV7-9
j_call: TRBJ2-7
clone_size: -
d_call: TRBD2

cdr3_aa: CASSLTTGRAGELFF
cdr3_nt: TGTGCCAGCAGCCTGACCACAGGGAGGGCCGGGGAGCTGTTTTTT
v_call: TRBV5-6
j_call: TRBJ2-2
clone_size: -
d_call: -

cdr3_aa: CASRPGGNTYEQYF
cdr3_nt: TGTGCCAGCAGGCCGGGGGGTAATACCTACGAGCAGTACTTC
v_call: TRBV11-2
j_call: TRBJ2-7
clone_size: few
d_call: TRBD2

cdr3_aa: CASSFRLAGGGNEQFF
cdr3_nt: TGTGCCAGCAGTTTTCGATTAGCGGGAGGGGGGAATGAGCAGTTCTTC
v_call: TRBV6-5
j_call: TRBJ2-1
clone_size: -
d_call: TRBD2

cdr3_aa: CASGGLAEGSGELFF
cdr3_nt: TGCGCCAGCGGTGGACTAGCGGAGGGCTCCGGGGAGCTGTTTTTT
v_call: TRBV5-1
j_call: TRBJ2-2
clone_size: -
d_call: TRBD2

cdr3_aa: CASSEGLARNEQFF
cdr3_nt: TGTGCCAGCAGTGAGGGACTAGCACGCAATGAGCAGTTCTTC
v_call: TRBV6-1
j_call: TRBJ2-1
clone_size: -
d_call: TRBD2

cdr3_aa: CAWKRKGLDTQYF
cdr3_nt: TGTGCCTGGAAGAGAAAGGGGTTAGATACGCAGTATTTT
v_call: TRBV30
j_call: TRBJ2-3
clone_size: -
d_call: -

cdr3_aa: CASSRRTYGYTF
cdr3_nt: TGTGCCAGCAGCCGACGGACATATGGCTACACCTTC
v_call: TRBV5-8
j_call: TRBJ1-2
clone_size: -
d_call: -

cdr3_aa: CASSTGTSGTISYEQYF
cdr3_nt: TGCGCCAGCAGCACCGGGACTAGCGGGACGATTTCCTACGAGCAGTACTTC
v_call: TRBV5-1
j_call: TRBJ2-7
clone_size: -
d_call: TRBD2

cdr3_aa: CASSDGGGLAGTRYYEQYF
cdr3_nt: TGTGCCAGCAGTGACGGGGGAGGGCTAGCGGGAACGAGGTATTACGAGCAGTACTTC
v_call: TRBV2
j_call: TRBJ2-7
clone_size: -
d_call: TRBD2

cdr3_aa: CASSDREQPQHF
cdr3_nt: TGTGCCAGTAGTGACAGGGAGCAGCCCCAGCATTTT
v_call: TRBV19
j_call: TRBJ1-5
clone_size: few
d_call: TRBD1

cdr3_aa: CASSSRTSGINEYNEQFF
cdr3_nt: TGCGCCAGCAGCTCAAGGACTAGCGGGATAAACGAGTACAATGAGCAGTTCTTC
v_call: TRBV5-1
j_call: TRBJ2-1
clone_size: -
d_call: TRBD2

cdr3_aa: CASSFFVTGQAFF
cdr3_nt: TGTGCCAGCAGTTTTTTTGTCACGGGTCAAGCTTTCTTT
v_call: TRBV27
j_call: TRBJ1-1
clone_size: -
d_call: -

cdr3_aa: CASSQVGGRAYNEQFF
cdr3_nt: TGCGCCAGCAGCCAAGTTGGGGGGAGGGCTTACAATGAGCAGTTCTTC
v_call: TRBV4-1
j_call: TRBJ2-1
clone_size: -
d_call: TRBD2

cdr3_aa: CASSVAGASYNEQFF
cdr3_nt: TGTGCCAGCAGCGTAGCGGGAGCATCCTACAATGAGCAGTTCTTC
v_call: TRBV9
j_call: TRBJ2-1
clone_size: -
d_call: -

cdr3_aa: CASSMGQHYGYTF
cdr3_nt: TGTGCCAGCAGTATGGGACAACACTATGGCTACACCTTC
v_call: TRBV28
j_call: TRBJ1-2
clone_size: -
d_call: -

cdr3_aa: CASSQGSGDYEQYF
cdr3_nt: TGTGCCAGCAGCCAAGGGAGCGGCGACTACGAGCAGTACTTC
v_call: TRBV4-2
j_call: TRBJ2-7
clone_size: -
d_call: -